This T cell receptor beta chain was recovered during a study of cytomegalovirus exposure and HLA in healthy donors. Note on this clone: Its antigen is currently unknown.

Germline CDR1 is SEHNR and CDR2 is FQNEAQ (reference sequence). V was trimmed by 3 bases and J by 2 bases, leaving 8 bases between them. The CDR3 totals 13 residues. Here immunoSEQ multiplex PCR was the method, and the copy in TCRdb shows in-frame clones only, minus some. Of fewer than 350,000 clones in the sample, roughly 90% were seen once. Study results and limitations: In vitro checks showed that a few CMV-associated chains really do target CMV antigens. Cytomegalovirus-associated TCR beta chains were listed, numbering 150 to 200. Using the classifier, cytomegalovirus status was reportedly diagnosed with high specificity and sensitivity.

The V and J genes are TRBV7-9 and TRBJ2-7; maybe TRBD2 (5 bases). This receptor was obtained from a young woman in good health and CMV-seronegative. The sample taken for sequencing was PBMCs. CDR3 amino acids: CASSFGVTYEQYF. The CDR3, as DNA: TGTGCCAGCAGCTTCGGGGTTACCTACGAGCAGTACTTC.